This note documents a single T cell receptor (beta chain) sequence. From germline, CDR1 is SGHTA and CDR2 FQGNSA. CDR3 length: 16 residues. This entry is derived from a study of T cells expressing NK-cell markers. TCRdb reprocessed the 5' RACE reads, with one entry per CDR3 protein and no DNA. Listed are over 200,000 distinct CDR3 sequences; around 0.4% falls within the top ten. The chain combines TRBV7-2 with TRBJ2-1; TCRdb's assignment of TRBD2 cannot be checked, as there is no DNA. The material sequenced was blood T cells: a sorted CD56 or NKG2C T cell subset, CD4+ or CD8+ T cells, or bulk PBMC T cells (not recorded which). The clonotype comes from a young man in good health. The CDR3 loop reads CASSLDPGLAGAGMFF.